This T cell receptor beta chain comes out of a study of healthy donors' naive CD4 and CD8 T cells. The V end lost 3 bases, the J end lost 2 bases, and 9 bases lay between the germline ends. Germline-derived CDR1 and CDR2 are MNHEY and SVGEGT. The CDR3 runs 14 residues. Each TCR library used 500 ng of total RNA and a linear amplification protocol. TCRdb analysed the reads with MiXCR anew, one entry per CDR3 protein. The profile shows about 200,000 distinct CDR3 sequences, about four fifths of them singletons. The chain is built from TRBV6-2 or TRBV6-3 and TRBJ2-3; D is perhaps TRBD1 or TRBD2 (5 bases each). The clonotype was recovered from a pool of human donors in good health; the sample pools cells from several healthy donors. Sequences were obtained from naive CD4+ and CD8+ T cells sorted from blood, pooled from several donors. CDR3 in DNA: TGTGCCAGCAGTTATCTGGGGGTCACAGATACGCAGTATTTT. It yields the protein CASSYLGVTDTQYF.